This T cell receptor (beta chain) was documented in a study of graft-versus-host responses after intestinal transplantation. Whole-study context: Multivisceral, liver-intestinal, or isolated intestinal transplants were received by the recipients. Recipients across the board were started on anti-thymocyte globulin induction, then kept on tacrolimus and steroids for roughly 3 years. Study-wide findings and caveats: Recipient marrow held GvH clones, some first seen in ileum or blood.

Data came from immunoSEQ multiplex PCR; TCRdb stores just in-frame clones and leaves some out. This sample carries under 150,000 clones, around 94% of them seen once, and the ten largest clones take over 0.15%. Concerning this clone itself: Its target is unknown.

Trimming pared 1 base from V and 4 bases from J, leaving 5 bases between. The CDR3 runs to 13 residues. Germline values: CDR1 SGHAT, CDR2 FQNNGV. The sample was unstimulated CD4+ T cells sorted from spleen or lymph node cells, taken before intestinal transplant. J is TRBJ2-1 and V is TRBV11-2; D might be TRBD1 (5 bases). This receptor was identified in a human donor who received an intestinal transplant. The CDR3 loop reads CASSLGQYNEQFF. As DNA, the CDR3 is TGTGCCAGCAGCTTAGGACAGTACAATGAGCAGTTCTTC. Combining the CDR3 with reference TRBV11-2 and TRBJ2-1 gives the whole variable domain EAGVAQSPRYKIIEKRQSVAFWCNPISGHATLYWYQQILGQGPKLLIQFQNNGVVDDSQLPKDRFSAERLKGVDSTLKIQPAKLEDSAVYLCASSLGQYNEQFFGPGTRLTVL.